This T cell receptor beta chain was sequenced during a study of cytomegalovirus exposure and HLA in healthy donors listed by TCRdb under 2017. Regarding the study in general: According to an earlier analysis of 550 to 750 of the donors, about 179 million T cells yielded 117 million unique TCR beta sequences and about 280 Gb of sequence data. Roughly 300 gigabases of sequencing data and around 85 million unique TCR sequences made up an early release that covered nearly 650 HLA-typed donors. The genetic ancestry cluster associated with self-reported Caucasian donors included 81% of the roughly 390 genotyped donors. The study was designed to test whether signatures of past pathogen exposure could be identified by cataloging public T cell receptors. The study profiled the T cell repertoires of around 700 subjects by immunosequencing and related them to cytomegalovirus serostatus. In addition to the first cohort of around 670 subjects, a separate validation cohort of approximately 120 different subjects was used. The study combined high-throughput TCR immunosequencing, statistical association of individual TCRs with disease status, and machine learning to predict cytomegalovirus infection status. In a later analysis, previously published TCR beta repertoires from some 640 donors were re-analyzed and high-resolution HLA genotyping was added so that TCR occurrence patterns could be studied. In the later analysis, no new phenotypic data were used to find candidate immune exposures; instead, reliance was placed on TCR beta sequences and their occurrence across donors. An earlier analysis of around 580 of the donors used high-throughput TCR beta sequencing to judge whether each TCR beta V gene segment behaved as functional or pseudogenic. Alongside the repertoire data, information on donor age, sex, ethnicity and CMV serostatus was compiled. Genome-wide SNP genotypes for about 60% of the 666 donors were used in a later genetic analysis, which treated that subset as a discovery cohort. Every repertoire in the discovery cohort had been generated on one and the same sequencing platform. Both class I and class II loci were covered by HLA typing, at four-digit resolution. The number of typed donors differed by locus: roughly 629-640 for A, B, C, DRB1 and DQB1; 522 for DQA1; approximately 610 for DPA1; and about 470 for DPB1. Because of strong linkage in the cohort, roughly five DR-DQ haplotypes were treated as single units for association and clustering. Among around 400 genotyped donors of the cohort, an average of about 220,000 unique TCR beta nucleotide sequences was sequenced per donor, of which about 18% were non-productive. Paper-wide results and their limitations: The 87-base-pair reads could not distinguish some IMGT-functional V segments, including TRBV6-2 and TRBV6-3, so those segments were excluded. When HLA alleles, especially DR and DQ, strongly co-occurred, attributing TCR associations to individual alleles was difficult. A few of the identified cytomegalovirus-associated TCR beta chains were confirmed in vitro to be specific for cytomegalovirus antigens. Most CMV-associated TCR beta chains appeared to be HLA-restricted in a later analysis, and the HLA associations seemed to be driven largely by CMV exposure. The earlier analysis of 587 of the donors excluded roughly 17 rarely observed V segments, including chromosome 9 orphons, because counts were too low. According to a later genetic analysis, donors in an Asian-associated ancestry cluster had fewer N-insertions in productive TCRs than the approximately 610-donor mean. In both the original and validation cohorts, the classifier was reported to diagnose cytomegalovirus status with high specificity and sensitivity. A cluster of highly shared sequence variants was judged likely to represent a technical artifact of the sequencing pipeline. Correlated functional status among segregating V segments might be attributable to linkage disequilibrium, but an unknown experimental factor could not be ruled out. Sequencing depth was assumed to be roughly uniform across donors in the presence/absence analyses, though that assumption may not hold. According to a later analysis, TCR association rates differed among HLA loci, with DRB1 alleles showing the most associated TCRs and HLA-C alleles showing the fewest. In a later analysis, several top co-occurrence clusters were reported to appear linked to parvovirus B19, influenza, CMV and Epstein-Barr virus. HLA typing was unavailable for some donors at each locus, so association tests used only the typed subset. While some public TCRs were present in many individuals, most TCR sequences turned up only very rarely across donors. A later genetic analysis associated a missense DCLRE1C variant with V-gene and J-gene trimming of TCR beta chains, and an independent cohort replicated the association. The authors suggested that the approach could potentially be generalized to other disease states and immunological phenotypes. A later analysis associated about 17,000 TCR beta sequences with specific HLA alleles at a false discovery rate of 0.05. A further reported finding was that TCR beta sequences accurately predicted the HLA-A and HLA-B alleles for most subjects in the first cohort. Immune exposure information for the cohort was limited to CMV serostatus. In an earlier analysis of 587 of the donors, most TCR beta V segments appeared in productive rearrangements about 87% or about 30% of the time, broadly matching IMGT annotations. The study listed 150 to 200 TCR beta chains as associated with cytomegalovirus. This cohort had only TCR beta chains sequenced, and the lack of alpha or paired-chain data limited which features could be detected. Compared with equally common non-associated chains, HLA-associated TCR beta chains in a later analysis were more clonally expanded and had lower generation probabilities.

A note on this clone: Its antigen remains unidentified. Per-nucleotide qualities are absent, and no much larger clonotype sits a single base away.

CDR1 and CDR2, looked up from the germline V gene, are SGHRS and YFSETQ. CDR3 length: 15 amino acids, cysteine to phenylalanine. Only CDR3 DNA is held: 45 bases, read in frame from base 1. Trimming removed 2 bases from V and 3 bases from J, leaving 14 bases between the germline ends. Preparation of the library involved the immunoSEQ multiplex PCR assay. For the multiplex PCR, a mixture combining 60 forward primers for TCR Vbeta segments and 13 reverse primers for TCR Jbeta segments was used. Amplification of the CDR3 region of rearranged TCR beta genes was performed with a multiplex PCR assay on genomic DNA. On the Illumina HiSeq System, the amplified TCR beta libraries were sequenced as 87-base-pair reads. The authors' analysis ran thus. In a later analysis, tens of millions of unique TCR beta chains were counted across the 500 to 850 repertoires, and around 10 million of these chains were shared by at least two donors. Raw reads were error-corrected and collapsed into unique sequences by a nearest-neighbor algorithm in which closely related sequences were merged to remove PCR and sequencing errors. V, D and J gene segments were assigned by aligning CDR3 sequences to IMGT reference sequences. For a sequence to be retained, at least a six-nucleotide match to both a V gene segment and a J gene segment was required. A rearrangement counted as productive if the CDR3 had no stop codons and remained in frame with V and J, and every other rearrangement counted as non-productive. CDR3 was defined by IMGT convention, running from the second conserved V-encoded cysteine to the conserved J-encoded phenylalanine. The earlier analysis of more than 450 of the donors excluded sequences that lacked an unambiguous match to a single V gene segment. An earlier analysis of 450 to 650 of the donors called V segments functional above 56.7% productive rearrangements and segregating when the between-donor standard deviation exceeded 5%. A statistical classification framework was built for diagnosing cytomegalovirus status from the catalog of TCR beta chain sequences. In a later analysis, TCR nucleotide sequences were compared against IMGT/GENE-DB human TR gene sequences so that V and J genes could be assigned. In a later analysis, CDR3 sequences and most-parsimonious VDJ recombination scenarios were assigned using the TCRdist pipeline. In a later analysis, each TCR beta chain was defined by its CDR3 amino acid sequence together with its V-gene family, and reads lacking a unique V-gene family were excluded. In a later analysis, fewer than 600 highly shared, low-generation-probability nucleotide sequences were removed to address suspected cross-contamination and a sequencing artifact. In a later analysis, a clonal expansion index for each public chain was calculated from normalized within-repertoire ranks of inferred template counts. A later analysis computed generation probabilities with a VDJ recombination model fitted to out-of-frame rearrangements, and checked the results against IGoR. A later analysis scored TCR-TCR, TCR-HLA and TCR-CMV co-occurrence with hypergeometric tests, applying a repertoire-size bias correction to TCR pairs. False discovery rates were estimated in a later analysis by permuting HLA or CMV assignments 20 times. A later analysis grouped co-occurring TCRs with DBSCAN, adding TCRdist sequence similarity when clustering within HLA-allele-positive subsets. Repertoires with fewer than 30,000 or more than 120,000 public chains were left out of co-occurrence clustering, as were four to six repertoires with anomalous nucleotide sharing. Not all clones reach the TCRdb copy of this immuneACCESS table, which keeps in-frame sequences only. Checked studies attribute under half of the gap to unresolved V genes and leave the rest unexplained. The DNA was the basis for D and trimming; V, J and clone size are from that table. The sample table lists around 150,000 clones, roughly 80% of them with a count of one. Together, the top ten hold more than 4% of the sample.

The cohort was made up of 500 to 800 healthy bone marrow donors. At the time of sampling, every cohort member was nominally healthy, though immune exposures that went unrecorded were likely present. The donor tested CMV seronegative, placing the donor among the 350 to 400 seronegative members of the cohort. Every donor gave a peripheral blood sample, and the peripheral blood mononuclear cells from that sample were used for TCR beta sequencing. Genomic DNA was extracted from the blood cell samples with the Qiagen DNeasy Blood Extraction Kit. The sequence derives from a male donor in good health and CMV-seronegative. The rearrangement combines TRBV5-1 with TRBJ1-2; the D gene assignment is ambiguous. Sequenced input: PBMCs. CDR3 protein: CASSFGSGEDYGYTF. The sequence in DNA is TGCGCCAGCAGCTTCGGGTCCGGGGAGGACTATGGCTACACCTTC.